This T cell receptor beta chain appears in the sequencing data of a study of CD8 T cells in Susac syndrome. The CDR3 is 13 amino acids. CDR1 SGHAT and CDR2 FQDESV come from the germline V gene (reference sequence). V lost 6 bases and J lost 1, with 10 bases in between. Peripheral blood CD8+ and CD4+ T cells were profiled by TCR beta sequencing. The multiple sclerosis control group consisted of treatment-naive patients whose relapsing-remitting disease, which was either stable or active, fulfilled revised McDonald criteria. Negative isolation was applied to CD8+ and CD4+ T cells, and FACS enrichment was applied to TEMRA cells. RNA totalling about 0.45 to 1 ug underwent reverse transcription with random hexamers. One entry per CDR3 protein, called by TCRdb with MiXCR from the immunoSEQ multiplex PCR reads. The table shows under 200,000 distinct CDR3 sequences, with approximately 96% occurring only once.

The rearrangement uses TRBV11-1 and TRBJ2-7; D unclear. The sample taken for sequencing was CD8+ T cells from PBMCs. The TCR comes from a human donor with multiple sclerosis. For the CDR3, the DNA is TGTGCCAGCAGGGGGTATGATTCCTACGAGCAGTACTTC. Protein product: CASRGYDSYEQYF.